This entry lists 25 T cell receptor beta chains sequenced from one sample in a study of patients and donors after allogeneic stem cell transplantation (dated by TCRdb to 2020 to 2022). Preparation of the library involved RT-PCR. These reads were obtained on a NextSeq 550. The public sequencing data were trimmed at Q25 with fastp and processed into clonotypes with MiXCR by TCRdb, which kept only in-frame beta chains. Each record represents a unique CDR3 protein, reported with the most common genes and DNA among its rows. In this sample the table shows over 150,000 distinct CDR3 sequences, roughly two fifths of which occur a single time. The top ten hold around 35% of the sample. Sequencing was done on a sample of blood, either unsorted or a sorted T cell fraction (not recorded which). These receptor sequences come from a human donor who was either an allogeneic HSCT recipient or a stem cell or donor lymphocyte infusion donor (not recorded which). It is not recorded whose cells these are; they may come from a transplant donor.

CDR3 sequence: CASSLVAAVGTGELFF. In nucleotides, the CDR3 is TGCGCCAGCAGCTTGGTGGCAGCGGTGGGCACCGGGGAGCTGTTTTTT. The chain uses TRBV5-1 and TRBJ2-2, with D tentatively TRBD2 (5 bases). V lost 0 bases and J 4 bases, leaving 13 bases between the germline ends. CDR3 length: 16 residues. Germline values: CDR1 SGHRS, CDR2 YFSETQ.

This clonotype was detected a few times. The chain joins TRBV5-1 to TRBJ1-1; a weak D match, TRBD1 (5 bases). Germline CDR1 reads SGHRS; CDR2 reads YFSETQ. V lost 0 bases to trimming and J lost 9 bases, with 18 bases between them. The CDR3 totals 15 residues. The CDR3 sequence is CASSLAGAGHLKAFF. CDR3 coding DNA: TGCGCCAGCAGCTTGGCCGGAGCGGGGCATCTTAAAGCTTTCTTT.

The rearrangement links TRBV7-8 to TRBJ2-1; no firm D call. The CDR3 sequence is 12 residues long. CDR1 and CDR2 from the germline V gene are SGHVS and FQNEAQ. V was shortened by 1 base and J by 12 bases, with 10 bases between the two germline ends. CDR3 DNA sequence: TGTGCCAGCAGCTTAGTAGGCACCTGGCAGTTCTTC. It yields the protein CASSLVGTWQFF.

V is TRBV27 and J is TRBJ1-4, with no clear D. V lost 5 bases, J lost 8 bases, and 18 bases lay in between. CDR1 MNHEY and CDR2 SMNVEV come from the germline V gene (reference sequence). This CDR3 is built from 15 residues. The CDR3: CASSLSGSLGEKLFF. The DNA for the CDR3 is TGTGCCAGCAGTCTCTCGGGCTCTCTCGGCGAAAAACTGTTTTTT.

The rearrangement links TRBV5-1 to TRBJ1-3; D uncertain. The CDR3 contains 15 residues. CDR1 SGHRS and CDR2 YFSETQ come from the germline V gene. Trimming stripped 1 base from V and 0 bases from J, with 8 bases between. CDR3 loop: CASSLRESSGNTIYF. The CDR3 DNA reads TGCGCCAGCAGCTTGCGGGAGTCCTCTGGAAACACCATATATTTT.

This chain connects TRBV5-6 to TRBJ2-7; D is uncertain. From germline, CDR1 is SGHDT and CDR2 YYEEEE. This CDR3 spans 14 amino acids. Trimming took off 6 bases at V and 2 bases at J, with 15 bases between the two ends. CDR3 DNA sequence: TGTGCCAGCAACCTCATGGCACCAGCCTACGAGCAGTACTTC. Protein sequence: CASNLMAPAYEQYF.

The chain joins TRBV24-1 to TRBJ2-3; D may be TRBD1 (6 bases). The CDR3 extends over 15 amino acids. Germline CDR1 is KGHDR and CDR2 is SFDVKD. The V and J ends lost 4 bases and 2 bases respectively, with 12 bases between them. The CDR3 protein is CATSESMGATDTQYF. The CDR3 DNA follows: TGTGCCACCAGTGAATCCATGGGGGCCACAGATACGCAGTATTTT.

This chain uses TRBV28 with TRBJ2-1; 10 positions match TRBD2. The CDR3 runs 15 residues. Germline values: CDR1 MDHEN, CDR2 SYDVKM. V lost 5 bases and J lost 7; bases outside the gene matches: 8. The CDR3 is CASSRRLAGVNEQFF. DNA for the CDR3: TGTGCCAGCAGTCGTCGGCTAGCGGGAGTTAATGAGCAGTTCTTC. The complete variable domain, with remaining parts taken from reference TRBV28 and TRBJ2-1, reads DVKVTQSSRYLVKRTGEKVFLECVQDMDHENMFWYRQDPGLGLRLIYFSYDVKMKEKGDIPEGYSVSREKKERFSLILESASTNQTSMYLCASSRRLAGVNEQFFGPGTRLTVL.

The CDR3 loop is CASSFSSGRGKEEQFF. The CDR3 DNA reads TGTGCCAGCAGCTTCTCTAGCGGGAGGGGTAAGGAAGAGCAGTTCTTC. The chain carries TRBV7-9 and TRBJ2-1; TRBD2 matches at 12 bases. This CDR3 is built from 16 residues. From germline, CDR1 is SEHNR and CDR2 FQNEAQ (reference sequence). The trim removed 3 bases at V and 10 bases at J, leaving 10 bases unmatched.

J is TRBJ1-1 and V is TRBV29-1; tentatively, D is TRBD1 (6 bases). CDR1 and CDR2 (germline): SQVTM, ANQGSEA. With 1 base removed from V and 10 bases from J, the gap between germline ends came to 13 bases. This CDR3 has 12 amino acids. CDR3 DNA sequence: TGCAGCGTTGAAGGGTACTTAGGGGGAGCTTTCTTT. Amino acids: CSVEGYLGGAFF.

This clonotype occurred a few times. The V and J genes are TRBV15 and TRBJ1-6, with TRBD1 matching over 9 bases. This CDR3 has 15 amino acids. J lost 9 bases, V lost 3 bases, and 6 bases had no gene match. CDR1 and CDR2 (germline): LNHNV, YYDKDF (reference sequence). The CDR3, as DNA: TGTGCCACCAGCAGGCCCGGGACAGGGACTTCACCCCTCCACTTT. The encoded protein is CATSRPGTGTSPLHF.

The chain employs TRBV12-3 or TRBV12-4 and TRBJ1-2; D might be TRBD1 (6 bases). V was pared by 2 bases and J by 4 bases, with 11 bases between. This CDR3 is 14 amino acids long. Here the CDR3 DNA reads TGTGCCAGCAGTTTAAGGACAGAACGCTATGGCTACACCTTC. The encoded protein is CASSLRTERYGYTF.

The CDR3 reads CASSRGQGETQYF. As DNA, the CDR3 is TGCGCCAGCAGCCGAGGACAGGGGGAGACCCAGTACTTC. J is TRBJ2-5 and V is TRBV5-1, with 9 bases aligning to TRBD1. The CDR3 sequence is 13 residues long. The germline CDR1 and CDR2 sequences are SGHRS and YFSETQ. Germline trimming cut 4 bases from V and 5 bases from J; bases unmatched to any gene: 3.

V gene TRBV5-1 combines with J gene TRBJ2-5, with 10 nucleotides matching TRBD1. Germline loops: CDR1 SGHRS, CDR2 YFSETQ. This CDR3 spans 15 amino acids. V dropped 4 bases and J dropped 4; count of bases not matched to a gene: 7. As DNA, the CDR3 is TGCGCCAGCAGCACCGTCGGACAGGGGGTAGAGACCCAGTACTTC. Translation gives CASSTVGQGVETQYF.

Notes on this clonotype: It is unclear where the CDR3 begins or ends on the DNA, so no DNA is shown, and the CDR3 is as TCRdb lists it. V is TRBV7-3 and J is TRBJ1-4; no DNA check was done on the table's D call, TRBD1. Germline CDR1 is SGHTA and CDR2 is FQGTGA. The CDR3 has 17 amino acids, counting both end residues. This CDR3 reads CASSVRDSEAREKNCFF.

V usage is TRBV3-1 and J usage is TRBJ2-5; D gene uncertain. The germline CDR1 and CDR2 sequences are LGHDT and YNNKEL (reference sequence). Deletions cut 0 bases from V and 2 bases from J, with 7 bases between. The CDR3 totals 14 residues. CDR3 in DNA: TGTGCCAGCAGCCAAGAAGGGCGGCAAGAGACCCAGTACTTC. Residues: CASSQEGRQETQYF.

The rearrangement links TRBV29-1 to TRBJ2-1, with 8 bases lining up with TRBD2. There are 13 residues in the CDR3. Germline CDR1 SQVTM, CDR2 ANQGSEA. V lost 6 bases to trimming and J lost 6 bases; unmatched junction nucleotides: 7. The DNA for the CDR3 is TGCAGCGTCCGACTAGCGTTAGGCAATGAGCAGTTCTTC. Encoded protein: CSVRLALGNEQFF.

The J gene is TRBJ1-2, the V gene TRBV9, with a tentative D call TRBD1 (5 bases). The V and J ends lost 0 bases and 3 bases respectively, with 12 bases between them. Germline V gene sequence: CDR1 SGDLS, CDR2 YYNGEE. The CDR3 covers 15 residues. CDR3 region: CASSVDPGSDYGYTF. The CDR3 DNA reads TGTGCCAGCAGCGTAGACCCAGGGTCGGACTATGGCTACACCTTC. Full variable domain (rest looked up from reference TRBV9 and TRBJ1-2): DSGVTQTPKHLITATGQRVTLRCSPRSGDLSVYWYQQSLDQGLQFLIQYYNGEERAKGNILERFSAQQFPDLHSELNLSSLELGDSALYFCASSVDPGSDYGYTFGSGTRLTVV.

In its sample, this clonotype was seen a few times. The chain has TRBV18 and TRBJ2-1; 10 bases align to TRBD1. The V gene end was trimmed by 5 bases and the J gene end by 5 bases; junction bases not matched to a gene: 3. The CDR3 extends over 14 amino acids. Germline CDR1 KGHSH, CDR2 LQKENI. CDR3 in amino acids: CASSSGTGDNEQFF. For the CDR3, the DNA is TGTGCCAGCTCATCCGGGACAGGGGACAATGAGCAGTTCTTC.

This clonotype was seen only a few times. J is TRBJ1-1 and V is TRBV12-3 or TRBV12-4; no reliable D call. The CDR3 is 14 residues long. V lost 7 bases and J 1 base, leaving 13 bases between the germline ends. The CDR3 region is CASTTRARNTEAFF. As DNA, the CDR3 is TGTGCCAGCACTACGAGGGCACGGAACACTGAAGCTTTCTTT.

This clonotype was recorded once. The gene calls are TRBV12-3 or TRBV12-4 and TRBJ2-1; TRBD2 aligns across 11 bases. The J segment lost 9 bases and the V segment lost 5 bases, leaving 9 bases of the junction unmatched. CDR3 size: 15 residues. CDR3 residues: CASSTLAGEESEQFF. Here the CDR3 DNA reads TGTGCCAGCAGTACACTAGCGGGAGAAGAGAGTGAGCAGTTCTTC.

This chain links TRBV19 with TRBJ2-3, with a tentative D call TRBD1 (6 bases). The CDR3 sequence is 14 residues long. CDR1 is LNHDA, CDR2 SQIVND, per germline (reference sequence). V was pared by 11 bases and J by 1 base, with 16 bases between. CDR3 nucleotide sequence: TGTGCCGGACGCCCAGGGGCGGGCACAGATACGCAGTATTTT. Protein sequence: CAGRPGAGTDTQYF.

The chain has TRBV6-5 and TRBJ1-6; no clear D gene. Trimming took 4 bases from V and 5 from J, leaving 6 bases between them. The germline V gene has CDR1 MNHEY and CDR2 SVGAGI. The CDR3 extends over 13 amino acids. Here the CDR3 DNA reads TGTGCCAGCAGTTCGCACAATAATTCACCCCTCCACTTT. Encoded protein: CASSSHNNSPLHF.

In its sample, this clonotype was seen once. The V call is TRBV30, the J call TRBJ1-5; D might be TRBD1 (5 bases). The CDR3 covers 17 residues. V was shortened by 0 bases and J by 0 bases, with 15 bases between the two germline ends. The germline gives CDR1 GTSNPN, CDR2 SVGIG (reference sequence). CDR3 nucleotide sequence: TGTGCCTGGAGTGTAGCCAGGGTGCGGAATAGCAATCAGCCCCAGCATTTT. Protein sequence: CAWSVARVRNSNQPQHF.

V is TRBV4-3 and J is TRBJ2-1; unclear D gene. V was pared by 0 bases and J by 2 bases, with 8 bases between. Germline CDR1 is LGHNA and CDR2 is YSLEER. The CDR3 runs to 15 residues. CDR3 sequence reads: CASSQDRLPYNEQFF. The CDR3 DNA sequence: TGCGCCAGCAGCCAAGACCGCCTACCCTACAATGAGCAGTTCTTC.